What follows are 14 T cell receptor beta chains derived from one specimen sequenced in a study of blood T cell repertoires in COVID-19. Method: immunoSEQ multiplex PCR; TCRdb's copy keeps in-frame clones and lacks some. The sample records approximately 210,000 clones, more than 75% being singletons. Sample: peripheral blood. The source of these receptors is a woman aged 40 to 50 with acute or convalescent COVID-19.

The rearrangement uses TRBV6-1 and TRBJ2-2; TRBD1 agrees at 7 bases. This CDR3 has 18 residues. Trimming at V came to 0 bases and at J to 3 bases, leaving 10 bases not matched to a gene. Germline-derived CDR1 and CDR2 are MNHNS and SASEGT. DNA for the CDR3: TGTGCCAGCAGTGAAGCGTGGGCAGGGGGTTTTTACACCGGGGAGCTGTTTTTT. It specifies CASSEAWAGGFYTGELFF.

The chain joins TRBV28 to TRBJ1-1; the D is unclear. Trimming took off 4 bases at V and 7 bases at J, with 10 bases between the two ends. This CDR3 is built from 12 residues. Germline V gene sequence: CDR1 MDHEN, CDR2 SYDVKM. The CDR3: CASSSMRSEAFF. DNA for the CDR3: TGTGCCAGCAGTTCAATGCGGAGTGAAGCTTTCTTT.

The rearrangement joins TRBV7-2 to TRBJ2-1; TRBD1 matches at 7 bases. This CDR3 has 15 amino acids. Germline loops: CDR1 SGHTA, CDR2 FQGNSA. V gave up 5 bases and J gave up 4 bases; unmatched junction bases: 8. The CDR3 region is CASSIGTVVYNEQFF. In nucleotides, the CDR3 is TGTGCCAGCAGCATCGGGACAGTAGTTTACAATGAGCAGTTCTTC. The whole variable domain, remainder taken from reference TRBV7-2 and TRBJ2-1, is GAGVSQSPSNKVTEKGKDVELRCDPISGHTALYWYRQSLGQGLEFLIYFQGNSAPDKSGLPSDRFSAERTGGSVSTLTIQRTQQEDSAVYLCASSIGTVVYNEQFFGPGTRLTVL.

The CDR3 is CSVEPRQGGYNEQFF. In DNA, the CDR3 is TGCAGCGTTGAACCGAGACAGGGCGGGTACAATGAGCAGTTCTTC. The rearrangement links TRBV29-1 to TRBJ2-1, with 7 bases matching TRBD1. The CDR3 totals 15 residues. Trimming took 2 bases from V and 4 from J; bases not matched to a gene: 8. Per the germline V gene, CDR1 is SQVTM and CDR2 is ANQGSEA.

This clone was detected only a few times. This chain links TRBV20-1 with TRBJ2-7; 8 bases line up with TRBD1. Trimming cost V 3 bases and J 6 bases; bases outside gene matches: 13. The CDR3 runs to 15 residues. Germline V CDR1 and CDR2: DFQATT, SNEGSKA (reference sequence). CDR3 bases: TGCAGTGCTAGTCACGGACAGGGTGGGTTTTCCGAGCAGTACTTC. Its translation is CSASHGQGGFSEQYF.

The V gene is TRBV21-1, the J gene TRBJ2-4; the table's D call of TRBD2 was not tested on the DNA. TRBV21-1 is annotated as a pseudogene. The CDR3 is 19 residues long. The DNA for the CDR3 is TGTGCCAGCAGCAATTGGTTGGGACTAGCGGGAGGTATCAAAAACATTCAGTACTTC. This codes for CASSNWLGLAGGIKNIQYF.

CDR3 sequence reads: CSGSGQGYGYTF. The CDR3 bases are TGCAGCGGATCGGGACAGGGCTATGGCTACACCTTC. The chain is built from TRBV29-1 and TRBJ1-2; 9 nucleotides match TRBD1. Germline trimming cut 7 bases from V and 4 bases from J; bases unmatched to any gene: 4. There are 12 residues in the CDR3. CDR1 is SQVTM and CDR2 is ANQGSEA in the germline V gene.

The rearrangement links TRBV6-5 to TRBJ1-1; tentative D call: TRBD1 (6 bases). V lost 6 bases and J 1 base, leaving 12 bases between the germline ends. The germline gives CDR1 MNHEY, CDR2 SVGAGI. The CDR3 spans 14 residues. CDR3 region: CASRTVDRNTEAFF. For the CDR3, the DNA is TGTGCCAGCAGAACCGTGGACAGGAACACTGAAGCTTTCTTT.

The chain carries TRBV7-8 and TRBJ2-1; 12 bases line up with TRBD2. The V gene's germline CDR1 is SGHVS and CDR2 FQNEAQ. Unmatched junction bases numbered 8, after V lost 5 bases and J lost 6 bases. There are 16 residues in the CDR3. CDR3 sequence reads: CASSTSSGRAFNEQFF. The CDR3 region has the DNA TGTGCCAGCAGCACATCTAGCGGGAGGGCCTTCAATGAGCAGTTCTTC.

This clone has more than one count but fewer than ten. This sequence joins TRBV5-5 and TRBJ1-3, with D possibly TRBD1 on 6 matching bases. The CDR3 has 18 amino acids. The germline V and J ends were trimmed by 0 bases and 0 bases, with 16 bases remaining between them. CDR1 is SGHKS and CDR2 is YYEKEE in the germline V gene (reference sequence). The CDR3 nucleotides read TGTGCCAGCAGCTTGGACGGACAGCCCCTTAGCTCTGGAAACACCATATATTTT. It translates to CASSLDGQPLSSGNTIYF.

This chain uses TRBV2 with TRBJ1-2; D unresolved. Germline CDR1 and CDR2: SNHLY and FYNNEI. V was cut by 9 bases and J by 3 bases, with 8 bases left in between. This CDR3 spans 11 amino acids. CDR3 DNA sequence: TGTGCCAGAAGGGAGGACTATGGCTACACCTTC. Protein sequence: CARREDYGYTF.

V is TRBV6-5 and J is TRBJ2-2, with unresolved D. V lost 7 bases, J lost 8 bases, and 20 bases lay in between. The CDR3 runs to 15 residues. Per germline, CDR1 MNHEY and CDR2 SVGAGI. The CDR3 bases are TGTGCCAGCACCTCCGTCGGGTCCCCGGTGGGGGAGCTGTTTTTT. Amino acid sequence: CASTSVGSPVGELFF.

This clone was seen a single time. V and J are TRBV7-9 and TRBJ1-1; D unclear. Per germline, CDR1 SEHNR and CDR2 FQNEAQ (reference sequence). Deletions cut 7 bases from V and 3 bases from J, with 18 bases between. This CDR3 contains 15 residues. The CDR3 region is CASTPLAGGYTEAFF. CDR3 bases: TGTGCCAGCACCCCCCTGGCGGGTGGGTACACTGAAGCTTTCTTT.

This clone was observed a few times. This chain connects TRBV4-3 to TRBJ2-2, with TRBD2 matching 13 bases. The CDR3 extends over 21 amino acids. J was trimmed by 2 bases and V by 1 base; bases with no gene match: 13. Germline CDR1 and CDR2: LGHNA and YSLEER. The CDR3 loop reads CASSQGLRTSGREVNTGELFF. In DNA form, the CDR3 reads TGCGCCAGCAGCCAAGGTTTACGGACTAGCGGGAGAGAAGTCAACACCGGGGAGCTGTTTTTT.